This TCR beta chain was observed in a study of follicular helper T cells after annual influenza vaccination. Study-level results: ICOS+CD38+ cTfh clonality tracked population frequency, and its change tracked circulating plasmablast change.

This CDR3 has 13 residues. V was pared by 1 base and J by 6 bases, with 7 bases between. CDR1 is SGHNT and CDR2 is YENEEA in the germline V gene. A note on this clone: Its antigen is not known.

The protocol was immunoSEQ multiplex PCR, while the TCRdb copy is restricted to in-frame clones and leaves out a portion. The table lists 5,000 to 6,500 clones, roughly 85% of them singletons. Documented time point: 2015-2016 season, pre-vaccination. The source of this sequence is an adult who received the influenza vaccine. This specimen was CXCR5+ CD38- circulating T follicular helper cells from blood, taken on the day of influenza vaccination. Documented subset: circulating Tfh, non-naive CD4+CXCR5+PD-1+ (ICOS+CD38+ or ICOS-CD38-). The gene calls are TRBV11-3 and TRBJ2-1; D unclear. CDR3 loop: CASSLGSVNEQFF. The CDR3 nucleotides are TGTGCCAGCAGCTTAGGGTCAGTCAATGAGCAGTTCTTC.